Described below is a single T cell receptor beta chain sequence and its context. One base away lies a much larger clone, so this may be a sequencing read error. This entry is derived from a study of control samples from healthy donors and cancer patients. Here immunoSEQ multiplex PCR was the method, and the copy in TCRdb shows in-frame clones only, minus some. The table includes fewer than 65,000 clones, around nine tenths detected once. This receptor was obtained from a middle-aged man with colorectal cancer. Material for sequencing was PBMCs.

The CDR3 reads CASSSSYEQYF. CDR3 coding DNA: TGTGCCAGCAGCTCCTCCTACGAGCAGTACTTC. The V gene is TRBV5-6, the J gene TRBJ2-7, with no clear D. This CDR3 contains 11 residues. Trimming took off 3 bases at V and 0 bases at J, with 1 base between the two ends. The germline V gene encodes CDR1 SGHDT and CDR2 YYEEEE.